These 27 T cell receptor beta chains share one sample of origin, sequenced in a study of blood T cell repertoires in COVID-19. Sequenced by immunoSEQ multiplex PCR; TCRdb stores in-frame clones only, minus some. Of 250,000 to 300,000 clones detected, around four fifths appear once; the ten largest clones hold 3.5% to 5.5%. Material for sequencing was peripheral blood. These receptors originate from a man between 60 and 70 years old who had recovered from COVID-19.

This clone was observed many times. J is TRBJ1-3 and V is TRBV10-3; the D gene is possibly TRBD1 (6 bases). The CDR3 consists of 14 residues. Germline V CDR1 and CDR2: ENHRY, SYGVKD. Trimming took off 11 bases at V and 6 bases at J, with 20 bases between the two ends. CDR3 in amino acids: CAASQGKNLNTIYF. CDR3 bases: TGTGCCGCATCGCAGGGGAAAAATCTAAACACCATATATTTT.

The V call is TRBV3-1 (or the pseudogene TRBV3-2), the J call TRBJ2-7, with TRBD1 as a possible D gene (6 bases). V lost 2 bases, J lost 2 bases, and 10 bases lay in between. CDR3 length: 14 amino acids. The germline V gene has CDR1 LGHDT and CDR2 YNNKEL (reference sequence). The CDR3 sequence: CASSQWTATYEQYF. DNA for the CDR3: TGTGCCAGCAGCCAATGGACAGCTACCTACGAGCAGTACTTC.

The chain carries TRBV7-8 and TRBJ1-2, with D unresolved. The CDR3 has 15 residues. Germline CDR1 SGHVS, CDR2 FQNEAQ. Trimming stripped 1 base from V and 5 bases from J, with 14 bases between. The CDR3 region is CASSLGPGLEYGYTF. In nucleotides, the CDR3 is TGTGCCAGCAGCTTAGGGCCGGGATTGGAGTATGGCTACACCTTC.

This chain links TRBV5-1 with TRBJ2-7; 7 bases are a match to TRBD1. The V gene end was trimmed by 4 bases and the J gene end by 7 bases; junction bases not matched to a gene: 14. Germline V gene sequence: CDR1 SGHRS, CDR2 YFSETQ. The CDR3 has 15 amino acids. In DNA form, the CDR3 reads TGCGCCAGCAGCACCTCCGGGACAGCTTCGGGGGAGCAGTACTTC. It codes for CASSTSGTASGEQYF.

This clone was found a few times. The CDR3 coding sequence is TGTGCCAGCAGTGAAAATAATAACAATCAGCCCCAGCATTTT. Protein sequence: CASSENNNNQPQHF. The rearrangement uses TRBV6-1 and TRBJ1-5, with D uncertain. This CDR3 has 14 residues. Germline CDR1 reads MNHNS; CDR2 reads SASEGT. V lost 2 bases and J lost 3, with 8 bases in between.

This clone occurred once. The V gene is TRBV6-5, the J gene TRBJ1-2, with TRBD1 as a possible D gene (6 bases). The length of the CDR3 is 14 residues. V lost 11 bases, J lost 0 bases, and 16 bases lay in between. CDR1 is MNHEY and CDR2 is SVGAGI in the germline V gene. The CDR3 region is CASKPDSANYGYTF. DNA of the CDR3: TGTGCCTCAAAGCCGGACAGCGCTAACTATGGCTACACCTTC.

The rearrangement joins TRBV9 to TRBJ2-3; the match to TRBD1 covers 9 bases. V shed 0 bases and J 6 bases; nucleotides not matched to a gene: 8. This CDR3 has 16 amino acids. Germline V lookup: CDR1 SGDLS, CDR2 YYNGEE. CDR3 residues: CASSVGGQGPWDTQYF. CDR3 nucleotides: TGTGCCAGCAGCGTAGGGGGACAGGGCCCATGGGATACGCAGTATTTT.

This clone was seen only once. CDR3: CASIVQGTNTEAFF. The CDR3 bases are TGTGCCAGTATCGTACAGGGGACGAACACTGAAGCTTTCTTT. V and J are TRBV19 and TRBJ1-1; 7 bases match TRBD1. V was clipped by 7 bases and J by 1 base; unmatched bases: 6. In germline, CDR1 is LNHDA, CDR2 SQIVND (reference sequence). The CDR3 has 14 residues. Filled out from reference TRBV19 and TRBJ1-1, the complete variable domain reads DGGITQSPKYLFRKEGQNVTLSCEQNLNHDAMYWYRQDPGQGLRLIYYSQIVNDFQKGDIAEGYSVSREKKESFPLTVTSAQKNPTAFYLCASIVQGTNTEAFFGQGTRLTVV.

The CDR3 loop is CASSRGQHPTDTQYF. DNA of the CDR3: TGTGCCAGCAGCCGCGGGCAACATCCCACAGATACGCAGTATTTT. The chain joins TRBV12-1 to TRBJ2-3; TRBD2 is the table's D call, not checked against the DNA. TRBV12-1 is designated a pseudogene. The length of the CDR3 is 15 residues.

This sequence joins TRBV5-4 and TRBJ2-5; D may be TRBD1 (6 bases). The germline gives CDR1 SGHNT, CDR2 YYREEE (reference sequence). The CDR3 contains 15 residues. V shed 2 bases and J shed 2 bases, with 13 bases lying between them. The CDR3 sequence: CASSLGQSRQETQYF. CDR3 coding DNA: TGTGCCAGCAGCTTAGGACAGAGTAGACAAGAGACCCAGTACTTC.

This chain links TRBV6-5 with TRBJ1-5, with a tentative D call TRBD1 (5 bases). V was pared by 2 bases and J by 1 base, with 6 bases between. Germline CDR1 is MNHEY and CDR2 is SVGAGI. This CDR3 has 14 residues. CDR3 coding DNA: TGTGCCAGCAGTTACGGGGGGAGCAATCAGCCCCAGCATTTT. The encoded protein is CASSYGGSNQPQHF.

The V and J genes are TRBV5-6 and TRBJ1-5; D perhaps matches TRBD1 (5 bases). The CDR3 is made up of 16 amino acids. Trimming stripped 4 bases from V and 7 bases from J, with 21 bases between. Germline V gene sequence: CDR1 SGHDT, CDR2 YYEEEE. CDR3 coding DNA: TGTGCCAGCAGCCTAAACGGTCGCGGGGGTAGACAGCCCCAGCATTTT. This gives the protein CASSLNGRGGRQPQHF.

The chain is built from TRBV28 and TRBJ1-4, with D unclear. Trimming stripped 5 bases from V and 2 bases from J, with 12 bases between. This CDR3 has 15 amino acids. The germline CDR1 and CDR2 sequences are MDHEN and SYDVKM. The chain's CDR3 is CASSGGSTTNEKLFF. The DNA of the CDR3 is TGTGCCAGCAGTGGAGGGAGTACGACTAATGAAAAACTGTTTTTT.

The chain recombines TRBV11-2 with TRBJ2-7; tentative D call: TRBD1 (6 bases). The CDR3 is made up of 15 amino acids. Trimming took 1 base from V and 3 from J, leaving 13 bases between them. Germline CDR1 SGHAT, CDR2 FQNNGV. This chain's CDR3 is CASSLGSGAGYEQYF. Here the CDR3 DNA reads TGTGCCAGCAGCTTAGGTTCAGGGGCAGGCTACGAGCAGTACTTC. Together with reference TRBV11-2 and TRBJ2-7, the CDR3 gives the full variable domain: EAGVAQSPRYKIIEKRQSVAFWCNPISGHATLYWYQQILGQGPKLLIQFQNNGVVDDSQLPKDRFSAERLKGVDSTLKIQPAKLEDSAVYLCASSLGSGAGYEQYFGPGTRLTVT.

The chain joins TRBV29-1 to TRBJ2-7; D unclear. In germline, CDR1 is SQVTM, CDR2 ANQGSEA. The germline V and J ends were trimmed by 5 bases and 2 bases, with 4 bases remaining between them. The CDR3 extends over 10 amino acids. CDR3 bases: TGCAGCGTTCTAGCCTACGAGCAGTACTTC. The encoded protein is CSVLAYEQYF.

This chain connects TRBV27 to TRBJ2-1; 7 bases align to TRBD1. CDR1 MNHEY and CDR2 SMNVEV come from the germline V gene (reference sequence). CDR3 length: 14 residues. Germline trimming cut 5 bases from V and 6 bases from J; bases unmatched to any gene: 7. CDR3 protein: CASSTYRGFNEQFF. CDR3 nucleotide sequence: TGTGCCAGCAGTACTTACAGGGGTTTCAATGAGCAGTTCTTC.

The chain couples TRBV27 to TRBJ1-3; unclear D gene. CDR1 and CDR2 (germline): MNHEY, SMNVEV (reference sequence). The CDR3 loop spans 14 amino acids. V dropped 2 bases and J dropped 0 bases, with 5 bases sitting between them. DNA for the CDR3: TGTGCCAGCAGTTTAAGAGCCTCTGGAAACACCATATATTTT. As protein: CASSLRASGNTIYF.

This chain connects TRBV3-1 (or the pseudogene TRBV3-2) to TRBJ2-7, with 10 bases aligning to TRBD1. The V gene end was trimmed by 2 bases and the J gene end by 5 bases; junction bases not matched to a gene: 12. Germline CDR1 and CDR2: LGHDT and YNNKEL (reference sequence). The CDR3 loop spans 17 amino acids. The CDR3 loop reads CASSQWTKDRGSHEQYF. The CDR3, as DNA: TGTGCCAGCAGCCAATGGACCAAGGACAGGGGGTCCCACGAGCAGTACTTC.

This sequence joins TRBV4-1 and TRBJ2-7; 7 bases map to TRBD1. V shed 5 bases, J shed 3 bases, and the junction held 4 bases outside the gene matches. The germline gives CDR1 MGHRA, CDR2 YSYEKL. The CDR3 contains 13 residues. The CDR3 is CASSLYRGYEQYF. CDR3 DNA: TGCGCCAGCAGCTTATACAGGGGCTACGAGCAGTACTTC.

This clone was counted a single time. The chain has TRBV12-3 or TRBV12-4 and TRBJ2-3; the D gene is possibly TRBD1 (7 bases). Trimming removed 6 bases from V and 4 bases from J, with 11 bases in between. The CDR3 sequence is 13 residues long. The CDR3 coding sequence is TGTGCCAGCAGGCGGGACAGCGCAGATACGCAGTATTTT. Protein product: CASRRDSADTQYF.

The rearrangement joins TRBV5-5 to TRBJ1-3; D perhaps matches TRBD1 (5 bases). The CDR3 sequence is 16 residues long. CDR1 and CDR2 (germline): SGHKS, YYEKEE (reference sequence). Trimming pared 0 bases from V and 5 bases from J, leaving 15 bases between. CDR3 DNA: TGTGCCAGCAGCTTGGGGGGCAAGGGGCAGAGAAACACCATATATTTT. Protein sequence: CASSLGGKGQRNTIYF.

This chain joins TRBV5-6 and TRBJ2-4; D is possibly TRBD1 (6 bases). The germline V gene encodes CDR1 SGHDT and CDR2 YYEEEE. The CDR3 spans 15 residues. V was shortened by 3 bases and J by 6 bases, with 16 bases between the two germline ends. In nucleotides, the CDR3 is TGTGCCAGCAGCTCAAAACAGGGTCAGGGAAACATTCAGTACTTC. It is translated as CASSSKQGQGNIQYF.

V usage is TRBV27 and J usage is TRBJ2-3; 8 bases fit TRBD2. CDR3 length: 15 amino acids. With V trimmed by 5 bases and J by 5 bases, 9 bases remained unmatched. Germline loops: CDR1 MNHEY, CDR2 SMNVEV (reference sequence). In nucleotides, the CDR3 is TGTGCCAGCAGTCCATCGACTAGCGCGAGAGATACGCAGTATTTT. This translates into CASSPSTSARDTQYF.

The chain uses TRBV5-8 and TRBJ2-4, with TRBD2 matching 7 bases. Germline V gives CDR1 SGHTS, CDR2 YDEGEE. The CDR3 is made up of 19 amino acids. Unmatched junction bases numbered 19, after V lost 7 bases and J lost 0 bases. The CDR3 protein is CASLPAWRERWGAKNIQYF. CDR3 DNA: TGTGCCAGCCTCCCGGCCTGGCGGGAGAGGTGGGGAGCCAAAAACATTCAGTACTTC.

The chain combines TRBV6-1 with TRBJ2-7; 10 bases align to TRBD2. Germline CDR1 and CDR2: MNHNS and SASEGT. The CDR3 loop spans 15 amino acids. The trim removed 2 bases at V and 4 bases at J, leaving 5 bases unmatched. This chain's CDR3 is CASSESSGRLYEQYF. The CDR3 DNA sequence: TGTGCCAGCAGTGAATCTAGCGGGAGATTGTACGAGCAGTACTTC.

V gene TRBV5-1 combines with J gene TRBJ2-7, with 9 positions matching TRBD2. Germline trimming cut 4 bases from V and 3 bases from J; bases unmatched to any gene: 8. The germline CDR1 and CDR2 sequences are SGHRS and YFSETQ. CDR3 length: 15 amino acids. This CDR3 is CASSPDASGIYEQYF. The CDR3 DNA reads TGCGCCAGCAGCCCTGATGCTAGCGGGATCTACGAGCAGTACTTC.

This clone was counted between two and nine times. The CDR3 DNA is TGCGCCAGCAGCTTGAACGGGTTGGGCGAGCAGTACTTC. It encodes CASSLNGLGEQYF. The chain recombines TRBV5-1 with TRBJ2-7, with D unresolved. Per the germline V gene, CDR1 is SGHRS and CDR2 is YFSETQ. The CDR3 sequence is 13 residues long. The V and J ends lost 1 base and 6 bases respectively, with 11 bases between them.